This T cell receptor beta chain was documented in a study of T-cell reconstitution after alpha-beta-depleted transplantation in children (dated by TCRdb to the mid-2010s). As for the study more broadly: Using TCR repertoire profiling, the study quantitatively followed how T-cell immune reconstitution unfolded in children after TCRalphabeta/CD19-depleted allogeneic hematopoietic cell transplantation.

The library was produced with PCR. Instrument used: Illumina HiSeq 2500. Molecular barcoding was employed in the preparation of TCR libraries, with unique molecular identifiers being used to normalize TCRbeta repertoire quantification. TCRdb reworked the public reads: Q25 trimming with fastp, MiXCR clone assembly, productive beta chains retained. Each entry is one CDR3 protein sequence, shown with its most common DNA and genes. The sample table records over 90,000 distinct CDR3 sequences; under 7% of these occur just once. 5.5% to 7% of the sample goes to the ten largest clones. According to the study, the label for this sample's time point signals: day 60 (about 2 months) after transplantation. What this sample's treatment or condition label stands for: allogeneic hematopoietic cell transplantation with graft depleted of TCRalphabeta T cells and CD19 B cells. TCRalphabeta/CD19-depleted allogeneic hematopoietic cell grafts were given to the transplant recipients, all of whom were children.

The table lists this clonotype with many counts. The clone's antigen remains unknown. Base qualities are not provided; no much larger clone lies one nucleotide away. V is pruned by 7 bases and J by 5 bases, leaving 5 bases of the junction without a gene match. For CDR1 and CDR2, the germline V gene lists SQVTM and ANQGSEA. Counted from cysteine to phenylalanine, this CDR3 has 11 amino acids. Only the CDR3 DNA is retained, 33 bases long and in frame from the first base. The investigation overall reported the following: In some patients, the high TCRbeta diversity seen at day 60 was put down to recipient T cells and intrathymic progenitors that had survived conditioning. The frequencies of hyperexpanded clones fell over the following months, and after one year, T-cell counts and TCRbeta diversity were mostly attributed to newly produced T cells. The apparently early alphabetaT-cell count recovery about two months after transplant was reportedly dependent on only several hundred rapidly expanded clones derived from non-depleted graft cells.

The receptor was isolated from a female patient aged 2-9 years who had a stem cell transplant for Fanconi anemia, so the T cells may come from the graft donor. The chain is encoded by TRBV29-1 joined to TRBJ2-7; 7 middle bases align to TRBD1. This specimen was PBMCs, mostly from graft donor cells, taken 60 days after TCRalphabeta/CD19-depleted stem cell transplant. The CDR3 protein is CSAFTGDEQYF. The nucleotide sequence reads TGCAGCGCATTCACAGGGGACGAGCAGTACTTC.